This T cell receptor (beta chain) was sequenced for a study of memory CD4+ T cells and cytomegalovirus serostatus (dated by TCRdb to about 2019). A note on the overall study: The cohort comprised about 33 healthy Belgian adults, 9 CMV seropositive and 24 CMV seronegative. CD4+ memory TCRbeta repertoires of a Belgian cohort with known cytomegalovirus serostatus were sequenced in order to replicate a published TCR-based CMV serostatus classifier. Findings and caveats that apply to the study as a whole: The results were interpreted as suggesting that the CMV-associated TCR signature is largely present in the CD4+ memory repertoire. Only CD4+CD45RO+ memory cells were sequenced, in contrast to the original study, in which naive and memory CD4+ and CD8+ populations were covered. CMV serostatus prediction reached a median bootstrapped AUC of roughly 0.96 with the original framework and 0.85 to 0.91 with a US-trained random forest. Of under 200 previously reported CMV-associated TCRbeta sequences, over 65 appeared in the CD4+ memory repertoires, each in one to five individuals. A median bootstrapped AUC of roughly 0.95 with a 95% CI of 0.76-1.00 was achieved on the Belgian cohort by the original-framework classifier.

V was cut back by 3 bases and J by 7 bases, leaving a gap of 6 bases between them. Including the terminal cysteine and phenylalanine, the CDR3 comprises 12 residues. The kept DNA is CDR3 alone, 36 bases in frame from the first base. Via the germline V gene, CDR1 is SGHAT and CDR2 FQNNGV. This clone is medium-sized (0.01 to 0.1%). What this receptor recognizes is not known. One base away there is no much larger clone; base qualities are not given. A FACSAria II was used to sort memory CD4+ T cells, defined as single viable CD3+CD4+CD8-CD45RO+ cells. CMV serostatus was assessed using a Roche Elecsys assay, by which serum IgG against CMV pp150, pp28, p38 and p52 was detected. After the samples were thawed, total CD4+ T cells were enriched through positive selection using CD4 magnetic microbeads. The samples came from a different study that was designed specifically to examine the CD4+ T cell memory repertoire. Following standard operating procedures, peripheral blood mononuclear cells were isolated and cryopreserved, while serum was kept at -80 degrees C. CD3-PerCP (BW264/56), CD4-APC (RPA-T4), CD45RO-PE (UCHT1) and CD8-Pacific Orange (3B5) antibodies were used for staining, and non-viable cells were excluded with Sytox blue.

The Quick-DNA Microprep Kit was used to extract genomic DNA from the sorted cells. Amplification of TCRbeta DNA was done with the immunoSEQ hsTCRbeta kit, following the protocol from the manufacturer. An Illumina MiSeq instrument was used to sequence the TCRbeta libraries. In the paper's pipeline: Removing out-of-frame sequences left about 2,300,000 distinct TCRbeta sequences, an average of about 70,000 per individual. Each individual was scored using the number of 164 previously reported CMV-associated TCRbeta sequences that the individual carried and the total number of productive distinct TCRbeta sequences. A beta-binomial model was reimplemented in Python, and scikit-learn random forests with default parameters were trained on data from the US cohort. Classifier performance on the Belgian cohort was summarized as median AUC with percentile confidence intervals calculated over 10,000 bootstrap iterations. TCRdb stores this immuneACCESS table with in-frame sequences only. Part of the clones is absent; in the studies checked, under half of the shortfall reflects unresolved V genes, and no reason is known for the rest. The DNA gave D and trimming, while V, J and clone size come from that table. In all, the sample holds some 73,000 clones, and 78% of those were seen once. The ten biggest clones cover about 2.5% of the sample.

The V and J segments used are TRBV11-2 and TRBJ2-2, with the D gene not confidently named. Sequenced: memory CD4+ T cells from blood. The TCR sequence derives from an adult in good health and CMV-seropositive. The nucleotide sequence reads TGTGCCAGCAGCTTGTCCCTCGGGGAGCTGTTTTTT. This translates into CASSLSLGELFF. Reference TRBV11-2 and TRBJ2-2 genes cover what lies past the CDR3, so the full variable domain is EAGVAQSPRYKIIEKRQSVAFWCNPISGHATLYWYQQILGQGPKLLIQFQNNGVVDDSQLPKDRFSAERLKGVDSTLKIQPAKLEDSAVYLCASSLSLGELFFGEGSRLTVL.